These 23 T cell receptor beta chains were all obtained from the same sample, sequenced in a study of OX40 agonist ivuxolimab in advanced cancers. Assay used: immunoSEQ multiplex PCR; TCRdb lists only in-frame clones, some missing. The sample includes some 83,000 clones, 90% of them seen just once. The starting material was CD4+ or CD8+ T cells sorted from blood, obtained in a trial of the OX40 agonist ivuxolimab. The receptor source for this set is an adult with an advanced solid tumor such as melanoma, head and neck, liver or kidney cancer.

This chain links TRBV5-1 with TRBJ2-6; either TRBD1 or TRBD2 may supply D (5 bases each). V lost 2 bases, J lost 4 bases, and 13 bases lay in between. The germline CDR1 and CDR2 sequences are SGHRS and YFSETQ. This CDR3 spans 16 amino acids. CDR3 sequence reads: CASSFQSGTGANVLTF. The CDR3, as DNA: TGCGCCAGCAGCTTTCAATCTGGGACCGGGGCCAACGTCCTGACTTTC.

The CDR3 nucleotides read TGTGCCAGCAGCCCCCCGGGACAGGGGCCCTACGAGCAGTACTTC. Protein: CASSPPGQGPYEQYF. This sequence joins TRBV7-8 and TRBJ2-7; 10 nucleotides match TRBD1. Germline V gene sequence: CDR1 SGHVS, CDR2 FQNEAQ. Trimming took 5 bases from V and 2 from J; bases not matched to a gene: 6. This CDR3 spans 15 amino acids. The full variable domain, rest sourced from reference TRBV7-8 and TRBJ2-7, is GAGVSQSPRYKVAKRGQDVALRCDPISGHVSLFWYQQALGQGPEFLTYFQNEAQLDKSGLPSDRFFAERPEGSVSTLKIQRTQQEDSAVYLCASSPPGQGPYEQYFGPGTRLTVT.

V and J are TRBV5-3 and TRBJ2-7; the match to TRBD2 covers 16 bases. TRBV5-3 is placed among ORFs of uncertain function. This CDR3 spans 18 amino acids. The ends lost 4 bases at V and 6 bases at J; junction bases unmatched: 13. CDR3 sequence (DNA): TGTGCCAGAAGCCCCTCGGGACTAGCGGGAGGGAGCCAACTCGAGCAGTACTTC. Residues: CARSPSGLAGGSQLEQYF.

V gene TRBV18 combines with J gene TRBJ2-7, with TRBD2 matching 8 bases. Germline V gene data show CDR1 as KGHSH and CDR2 as LQKENI. The V and J ends lost 3 bases and 11 bases, in that order; junction bases with no gene match: 12. The CDR3 loop spans 14 amino acids. In DNA, the CDR3 is TGTGCCAGCTCACCCCCGGCCAGCGGGAGTAGGAAGTACTTC. Translating gives CASSPPASGSRKYF.

This chain uses TRBV29-1 with TRBJ1-2, with TRBD1 matching over 9 bases. Trimming at V came to 3 bases and at J to 7 bases, leaving 9 bases not matched to a gene. Germline V gene sequence: CDR1 SQVTM, CDR2 ANQGSEA. This CDR3 comprises 14 residues. The chain's CDR3 is CSVESSGQGGGYTF. CDR3 coding DNA: TGCAGCGTTGAGAGTTCGGGACAGGGAGGTGGCTACACCTTC. The full variable domain, its missing parts supplied by reference TRBV29-1 and TRBJ1-2, is SAVISQKPSRDICQRGTSLTIQCQVDSQVTMMFWYRQQPGQSLTLIATANQGSEATYESGFVIDKFPISRPNLTFSTLTVSNMSPEDSSIYLCSVESSGQGGGYTFGSGTRLTVV.

This clone came up once. The chain couples TRBV5-6 to TRBJ2-2; TRBD1 matches 8 bases. The CDR3 is made up of 17 amino acids. Looked up from germline, CDR1 is SGHDT and CDR2 is YYEEEE. J was trimmed by 4 bases and V by 1 base; bases with no gene match: 9. CDR3 sequence reads: CASSLNQGARGTGELFF. In DNA form, the CDR3 reads TGTGCCAGCAGCTTGAATCAGGGGGCAAGGGGCACCGGGGAGCTGTTTTTT.

CDR3 in amino acids: CASSLTTGVGYTF. The CDR3 bases are TGTGCCAGCAGTCTCACCACAGGGGTCGGCTACACCTTC. The chain carries TRBV6-5 and TRBJ1-2; 7 bases fit TRBD1. Per the germline V gene, CDR1 is MNHEY and CDR2 is SVGAGI. The ends lost 5 bases at V and 8 bases at J; junction bases unmatched: 8. This CDR3 region has 13 residues.

This clone turned up a few times. The rearrangement uses TRBV28 and TRBJ2-1; D tentatively fits TRBD1 or TRBD2 (5 bases each). Germline-derived CDR1 and CDR2 are MDHEN and SYDVKM. This CDR3 has 13 residues. V was trimmed by 6 bases and J by 2 bases, leaving 8 bases between them. This CDR3 is CASRSGPYNEQFF. CDR3 sequence (DNA): TGTGCCAGCAGGTCGGGGCCCTACAATGAGCAGTTCTTC.

The chain recombines TRBV6-5 with TRBJ1-5; D remains ambiguous. Trimming removed 2 bases from V and 2 bases from J, with 4 bases in between. Germline values: CDR1 MNHEY, CDR2 SVGAGI. This CDR3 comprises 13 residues. The CDR3 sequence is CASSYKGNQPQHF. The CDR3 DNA sequence: TGTGCCAGCAGTTACAAGGGCAATCAGCCCCAGCATTTT.

The chain couples TRBV4-3 to TRBJ2-7; 9 bases map to TRBD2. The CDR3 covers 16 residues. CDR1 LGHNA and CDR2 YSLEER come from the germline V gene. Trimming at V came to 1 base and at J to 6 bases, leaving 10 bases not matched to a gene. The CDR3 DNA reads as TGCGCCAGCAGCCAAGGCCGCCTAGCGGGACTTGGCGAGCAGTACTTC. This encodes CASSQGRLAGLGEQYF.

The chain joins TRBV4-2 to TRBJ1-1; D gene ambiguous. The germline CDR1 and CDR2 sequences are LGHNA and YNFKEQ. The CDR3 sequence is 15 residues long. Trimming shortened V by 1 base and J by 4 bases, and 13 bases separated the two germline ends. DNA for the CDR3: TGTGCCAGCAGCCAAGGGGAGCTGTCGGGCACTGAAGCTTTCTTT. This sequence encodes CASSQGELSGTEAFF.

The genes are TRBV19 and TRBJ2-1; tentatively, D is TRBD2 (5 bases). Trimming shortened V by 9 bases and J by 5 bases, and 17 bases separated the two germline ends. Per germline, CDR1 LNHDA and CDR2 SQIVND (reference sequence). This CDR3 is 14 amino acids long. The CDR3 DNA reads as TGTGCCAGCAGGAGAGGGTGGTCTAACAATGAGCAGTTCTTC. This encodes CASRRGWSNNEQFF. The full variable domain, completed using reference TRBV19 and TRBJ2-1, is DGGITQSPKYLFRKEGQNVTLSCEQNLNHDAMYWYRQDPGQGLRLIYYSQIVNDFQKGDIAEGYSVSREKKESFPLTVTSAQKNPTAFYLCASRRGWSNNEQFFGPGTRLTVL.

The V and J genes are TRBV6-1 and TRBJ2-7; possible D gene TRBD2, 6 bases. Germline values: CDR1 MNHNS, CDR2 SASEGT. The CDR3 sequence is 15 residues long. The V and J ends lost 7 bases and 7 bases respectively, with 23 bases between them. The CDR3 here is CASINGAGPAGEQYF. DNA for the CDR3: TGTGCCAGCATAAATGGGGCGGGACCGGCGGGTGAGCAGTACTTC.

The chain couples TRBV21-1 to TRBJ2-7; the D segment call TRBD1 is taken from the table without a DNA check. TRBV21-1 is a documented pseudogene. This CDR3 region has 17 residues. This CDR3 is CASRGLGGQGAGYEQYF. CDR3 in DNA: TGTGCCAGCAGAGGTCTGGGGGGACAGGGGGCAGGATACGAGCAGTACTTC.

The rearrangement uses TRBV6-6 and TRBJ2-5; 9 bases are shared with TRBD1. This CDR3 spans 15 amino acids. Trimming cost V 5 bases and J 5 bases; bases outside gene matches: 9. The V gene's germline CDR1 is MNHNY and CDR2 SVGAGI (reference sequence). The CDR3 DNA reads as TGTGCCAGCAGTAGATCCGGGACAGGGTCGGAGACCCAGTACTTC. Translation gives CASSRSGTGSETQYF.

V gene TRBV11-2 combines with J gene TRBJ2-7; a possible D gene is TRBD2 (5 bases). The CDR3 loop spans 17 amino acids. CDR1 SGHAT and CDR2 FQNNGV come from the germline V gene. Trimming took off 5 bases at V and 2 bases at J, with 22 bases between the two ends. DNA of the CDR3: TGTGCCAGCAGCCAGAGCCGATGGGCGGACTCAACCTACGAGCAGTACTTC. It yields the protein CASSQSRWADSTYEQYF. Based on the CDR3 plus reference TRBV11-2 and TRBJ2-7, the full variable domain is EAGVAQSPRYKIIEKRQSVAFWCNPISGHATLYWYQQILGQGPKLLIQFQNNGVVDDSQLPKDRFSAERLKGVDSTLKIQPAKLEDSAVYLCASSQSRWADSTYEQYFGPGTRLTVT.

The genes are TRBV7-3 and TRBJ1-5; D not resolved. Deletions cut 2 bases from V and 3 bases from J, with 5 bases between. Germline CDR1 is SGHTA and CDR2 is FQGTGA. The CDR3 contains 13 residues. CDR3 in amino acids: CASSLGLNQPQHF. The CDR3 coding sequence is TGTGCCAGCAGCTTAGGCCTCAATCAGCCCCAGCATTTT. The entire variable domain, with the rest obtained from reference TRBV7-3 and TRBJ1-5, is as follows: GAGVSQTPSNKVTEKGKYVELRCDPISGHTALYWYRQSLGQGPEFLIYFQGTGAADDSGLPNDRFFAVRPEGSVSTLKIQRTERGDSAVYLCASSLGLNQPQHFGDGTRLSIL.

J is TRBJ1-1 and V is TRBV2; D not resolved. The germline V gene has CDR1 SNHLY and CDR2 FYNNEI. V lost 6 bases to trimming and J lost 0 bases, with 2 bases between them. CDR3 length equals 11 residues. In DNA, the CDR3 is TGTGCCAGCAGGATGAACACTGAAGCTTTCTTT. Its translation is CASRMNTEAFF.

The rearrangement links TRBV28 to TRBJ2-5; D possibly corresponds to TRBD2 (6 bases). The V and J ends lost 5 bases and 5 bases respectively, with 21 bases between them. CDR3 length: 16 residues. Germline CDR1 is MDHEN and CDR2 is SYDVKM. For the CDR3, the DNA is TGTGCCAGCAGTCCTGGGAGGCTCAGGAGTGCGGAGACCCAGTACTTC. This encodes CASSPGRLRSAETQYF.

V gene TRBV7-3 combines with J gene TRBJ2-1, with D possibly TRBD2 on 5 matching bases. Looked up from germline, CDR1 is SGHTA and CDR2 is FQGTGA. The CDR3 length is 13 residues. V was trimmed by 5 bases and J by 3 bases, leaving 8 bases between them. The CDR3 protein is CASSRGFYNEQFF. The CDR3 bases are TGTGCCAGCAGCCGGGGATTCTACAATGAGCAGTTCTTC.

The chain carries TRBV10-2 and TRBJ2-2, with D possibly matching TRBD2 (5 bases). This CDR3 is built from 18 residues. Germline V gene data show CDR1 as WSHSY and CDR2 as SAAADI. The V and J ends lost 3 bases and 3 bases respectively, with 20 bases between them. Written as DNA, the CDR3 is TGCGCCAGCAGTGAACTGCTACTAGGAGGCGTCGACACCGGGGAGCTGTTTTTT. Encoded protein: CASSELLLGGVDTGELFF.

This chain links TRBV28 with TRBJ2-2; the match to TRBD2 covers 7 bases. The germline CDR1 and CDR2 sequences are MDHEN and SYDVKM. V shed 5 bases, J shed 5 bases, and the junction held 11 bases outside the gene matches. This CDR3 comprises 16 residues. The CDR3 DNA sequence: TGTGCCAGCAGTAACCCGCGGACTAGTCTTACCGGGGAGCTGTTTTTT. It specifies CASSNPRTSLTGELFF.

This clone showed up just a few times. The rearrangement uses TRBV29-1 and TRBJ2-7; TRBD2 matches 9 bases. V shed 4 bases and J 6 bases; nucleotides not matched to a gene: 7. The CDR3 runs to 13 residues. The germline V gene encodes CDR1 SQVTM and CDR2 ANQGSEA. CDR3 protein: CSVGASGNREQYF. CDR3 coding DNA: TGCAGCGTTGGCGCTAGCGGGAATCGCGAGCAGTACTTC.